This TCR beta chain was captured by sequencing in a study of blood T cell repertoires in COVID-19. Study at large: Whether acute or convalescent, the COVID-19 samples came from the United States, Italy and Spain.

Germline CDR1 is SQVTM and CDR2 is ANQGSEA. Trimming removed 6 bases at V and 0 bases at J, with 14 bases between. This CDR3 comprises 15 residues. Method: immunoSEQ multiplex PCR; TCRdb's copy keeps in-frame clones and lacks some. Among approximately 140,000 clones listed, 86% were seen once. This sequence joins TRBV29-1 and TRBJ1-4, with no clear D. The clonotype originates from a woman aged 55-69 years with acute or convalescent COVID-19. Material: peripheral blood. The CDR3 DNA follows: TGCAGCGTGGCTTCCGTTCAGGCAACTAATGAAAAACTGTTTTTT. Protein: CSVASVQATNEKLFF.